A selection of T cell receptor beta chains follows, all from one sample in a study of cytomegalovirus exposure and HLA in healthy donors. Measured with immunoSEQ multiplex PCR; TCRdb has only the in-frame clones, and not every one. The sample table includes 80,000 to 95,000 clones. The material sequenced was PBMCs. The receptors here all came from a woman aged 25-40 years in good health and CMV-seronegative. The CDR3 runs from the conserved cysteine through the conserved F or W.

v_call	j_call	cdr3_aa
TRBV30	TRBJ1-1	CAWSVLGTGETEAFF
TRBV29-1	TRBJ2-5	CSVEVTSGETQYF
TRBV5-1	TRBJ2-2	CASRPGQGRGTGELFF
TRBV4-1	TRBJ2-3	CASSPEGQRGGRTDTQYF
TRBV5-6	TRBJ1-2	CASSLRQYYGYTF
TRBV7-2	TRBJ2-7	CASSLGGLASYEQYF
TRBV6-1	TRBJ2-7	CASSDRTGGSYEQYF
TRBV7-6	TRBJ1-5	CASSLGGGDQPQHF
TRBV7-6	TRBJ2-1	CASSLDQRRYNEQFF
TRBV27	TRBJ2-2	CASSYRGTGELFF
TRBV5-1	TRBJ2-7	CASSWGGYEQYF
TRBV4-2	TRBJ1-4	CASSQDRRSEKLFF
TRBV7-2	TRBJ1-1	CASSVEGQRTTEAFF
TRBV7-8	TRBJ1-2	CASSRQGKYGYTF
TRBV28	TRBJ1-1	CASSPGTGGRSEAFF
TRBV4-2	TRBJ2-3	CASSRGQGEADTQYF
TRBV7-9	TRBJ2-3	CASSLAQGGRLRTDTQYF
TRBV6-1	TRBJ2-3	CASSIQITDTQYF
TRBV6-6	TRBJ2-1	CASRFPGQTNEQFF
TRBV18	TRBJ2-3	CASSPPSADTQYF
TRBV5-1	TRBJ1-2	CASSLRTGTDYGYTF
TRBV11-2	TRBJ1-3	CASSPLQGNSGNTIYF
TRBV2	TRBJ1-2	CASSEDRNYGYTF
TRBV18	TRBJ2-2	CASSPGHRDGELFF
TRBV19	TRBJ2-1	CASAYDRGSYNEQFF
TRBV19	TRBJ1-2	CASSSARERPQIGYGYTF
TRBV7-9	TRBJ2-3	CASSLATATDTQYF
TRBV15	TRBJ2-6	CATSRAGTGASGANVLTF